This TCR beta chain was identified in a study of control samples from healthy donors and cancer patients. With V trimmed by 5 bases and J by 1 base, 8 bases remained unmatched. This CDR3 has 16 amino acids. Germline CDR1 reads SEHNR; CDR2 reads FQNEAQ (reference sequence). TCRdb keeps only in-frame clones here, not all; method: immunoSEQ multiplex PCR. There are 75,000 to 95,000 clones in the sample; approximately 84% occur only once, and under 40% lies in the top ten. The chain is built from TRBV7-9 and TRBJ2-7; 10 bases align to TRBD1. This clonotype was sampled from a man between 65 and 80 years old with lung cancer. Sequences were obtained from PBMCs. CDR3 in DNA: TGTGCCAGCAGCGGACCCGGGACAGGGGTTTCCTACGAGCAGTACTTC. Encoded protein: CASSGPGTGVSYEQYF.